This T cell receptor (beta chain) was sequenced in a study of cytomegalovirus exposure and HLA in healthy donors. Per germline, CDR1 GTSNPN and CDR2 SVGIG (reference sequence). V dropped 3 bases and J dropped 1 base, with 10 bases sitting between them. This CDR3 contains 14 residues. General study points: Prior analysis indicated that the majority of TCR beta V segments exhibited productivity approximately 87% or approximately 30% of the time.

The study ran its PCR with 60 Vbeta and 13 Jbeta primers. Measured with immunoSEQ multiplex PCR; TCRdb has only the in-frame clones, and not every one. The sample has about 67,000 clones. On this clone: As yet, its antigen is unknown.

The sequence derives from a woman under 40 in good health and CMV-seronegative. The chain carries TRBV30 and TRBJ1-3, with D hard to call. The specimen was PBMCs. CDR3 amino acids: CAWSPGGSGNTIYF. Written as DNA, the CDR3 is TGTGCCTGGAGCCCCGGAGGGTCTGGAAACACCATATATTTT.